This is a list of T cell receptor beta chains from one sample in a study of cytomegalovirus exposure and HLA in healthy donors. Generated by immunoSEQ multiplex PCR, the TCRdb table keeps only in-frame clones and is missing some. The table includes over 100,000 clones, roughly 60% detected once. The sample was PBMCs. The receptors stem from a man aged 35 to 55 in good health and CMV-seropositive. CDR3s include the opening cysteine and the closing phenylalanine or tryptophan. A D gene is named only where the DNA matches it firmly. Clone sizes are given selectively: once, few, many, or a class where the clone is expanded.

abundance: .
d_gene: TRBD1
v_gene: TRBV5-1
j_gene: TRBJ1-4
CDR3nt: TGCGCCAGCAGCCTCCAGACAGGGCTTTCTAATGAAAAACTGTTTTTT
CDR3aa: CASSLQTGLSNEKLFF

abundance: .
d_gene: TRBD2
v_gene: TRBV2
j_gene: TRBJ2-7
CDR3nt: TGTGCCAGCAGATTAGGGACTAGCGGGAGGGCTTGGGACGAGCAGTACTTC
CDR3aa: CASRLGTSGRAWDEQYF

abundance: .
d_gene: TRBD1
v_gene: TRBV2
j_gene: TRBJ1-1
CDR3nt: TGTGCCAGCATCGACCAGGGGGCGCGCACTGAAGCTTTCTTT
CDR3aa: CASIDQGARTEAFF

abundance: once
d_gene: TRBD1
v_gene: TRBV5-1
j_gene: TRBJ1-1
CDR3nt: TGCGCCAGCAGCTCTACCGGACAGGGGGCGACTGAAGCTTTCTTT
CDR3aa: CASSSTGQGATEAFF

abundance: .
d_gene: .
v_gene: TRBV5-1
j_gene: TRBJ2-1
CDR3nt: TGCGCCAGCAGCTTCATAAGTCAGAGGTACAATGAGCAGTTCTTC
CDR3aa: CASSFISQRYNEQFF

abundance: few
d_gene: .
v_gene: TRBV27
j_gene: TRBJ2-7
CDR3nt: TGTGCCAGCAGTTTAAAACAGGGATACTACGAGCAGTACTTC
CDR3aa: CASSLKQGYYEQYF

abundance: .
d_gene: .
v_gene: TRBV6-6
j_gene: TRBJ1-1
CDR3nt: TGTGCCAGCAGTTACACGCGGTTCGGCACTGAAGCTTTCTTT
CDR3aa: CASSYTRFGTEAFF

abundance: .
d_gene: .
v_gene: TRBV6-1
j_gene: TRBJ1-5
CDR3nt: TGTGCCAGCAGCGAACAGGGAAATCAGCCCCAGCATTTT
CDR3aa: CASSEQGNQPQHF

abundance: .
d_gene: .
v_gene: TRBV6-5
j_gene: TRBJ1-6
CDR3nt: TGTGCCAGCAGCTGGGACTCTAATTCACCCCTCCACTTT
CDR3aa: CASSWDSNSPLHF

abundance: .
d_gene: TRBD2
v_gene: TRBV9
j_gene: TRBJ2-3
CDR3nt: TGTGCCAGCAGCCGGGGGACTAGCGGTAGCACAGATACGCAGTATTTT
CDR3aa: CASSRGTSGSTDTQYF

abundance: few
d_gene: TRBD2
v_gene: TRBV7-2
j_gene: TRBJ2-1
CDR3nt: TGTGCCAGCGCCCTTAGCGGGAGCTCCTACAATGAGCAGTTCTTC
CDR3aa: CASALSGSSYNEQFF

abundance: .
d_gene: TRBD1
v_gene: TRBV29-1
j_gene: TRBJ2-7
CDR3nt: TGCAGCGTTGATGGGCAGGGGGCAAGGTACGAGCAGTACTTC
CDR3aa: CSVDGQGARYEQYF

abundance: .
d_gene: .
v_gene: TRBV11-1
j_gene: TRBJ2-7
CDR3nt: TGTGCCAGCAGCATAGGACATGGGTACGAGCAGTACTTC
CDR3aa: CASSIGHGYEQYF

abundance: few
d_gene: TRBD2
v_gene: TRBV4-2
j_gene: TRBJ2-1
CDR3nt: TGTGCCAGCAGCCAAGATTGGAGCGGGAGTGGCAATGAGCAGTTCTTC
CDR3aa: CASSQDWSGSGNEQFF

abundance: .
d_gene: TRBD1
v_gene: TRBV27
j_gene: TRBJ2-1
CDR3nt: TGTGCCAGCAGTTTATCTGGACAGGGGTCCCATGAGCAGTTCTTC
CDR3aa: CASSLSGQGSHEQFF

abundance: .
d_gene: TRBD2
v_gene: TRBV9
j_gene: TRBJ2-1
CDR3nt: TGTGCCAGCAGCGCCTCTAGCGGGCTCTACAATGAGCAGTTCTTC
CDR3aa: CASSASSGLYNEQFF

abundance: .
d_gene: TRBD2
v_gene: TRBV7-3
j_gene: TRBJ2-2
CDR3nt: TGTGCCAGCAGCTTAAGAGCGGGGGGGCCCGGGGAGCTGTTTTTT
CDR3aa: CASSLRAGGPGELFF

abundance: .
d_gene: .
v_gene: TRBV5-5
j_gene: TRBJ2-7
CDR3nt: TGTGCCAGCAGCTGGGTTGGGCCCCTTTACGAGCAGTACTTC
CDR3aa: CASSWVGPLYEQYF

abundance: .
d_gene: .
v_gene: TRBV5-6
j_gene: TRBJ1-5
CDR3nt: TGTGCCAGCAGCTTGTATCTAATCAATCAGCCCCAGCATTTT
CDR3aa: CASSLYLINQPQHF

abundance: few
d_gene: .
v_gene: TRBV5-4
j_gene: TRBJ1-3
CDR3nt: TGTGCCAGCCTCTCCCAACTGGAGAACACCATATATTTT
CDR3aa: CASLSQLENTIYF

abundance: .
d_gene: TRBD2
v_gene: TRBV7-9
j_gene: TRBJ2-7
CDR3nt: TGTGCCAGCAGCTTAGTCGGGGGACTACAACCGGGCGCCTACGAGCAGTACTTC
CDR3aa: CASSLVGGLQPGAYEQYF

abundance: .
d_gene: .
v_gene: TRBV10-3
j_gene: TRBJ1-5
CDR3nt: TGTGCCATCGGGCAGAGCAATCAGCCCCAGCATTTT
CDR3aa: CAIGQSNQPQHF